The 4 T cell receptor beta chains given below trace back to one sample, sequenced in a study of blood T cell repertoires in COVID-19. Assay: immunoSEQ multiplex PCR; the TCRdb copy retains only in-frame clones and omits some. This sample carries hundreds of thousands of clones, roughly 82% of them seen once, and the ten largest clones take about 2.1%. Sequenced: PBMCs or T cells enriched from blood (not recorded which). The origin of the receptors is a woman between 45 and 60 years old who had recovered from COVID-19.

This clone was seen only a few times. V gene TRBV19 combines with J gene TRBJ2-6; possible D gene TRBD2, 6 bases. The CDR3 has 16 residues. Trimming removed 3 bases from V and 0 bases from J, with 9 bases in between. Germline loops: CDR1 LNHDA, CDR2 SQIVND (reference sequence). The DNA for the CDR3 is TGTGCCAGTAGTATGGCGGGGACCTCTGGGGCCAACGTCCTGACTTTC. This gives the protein CASSMAGTSGANVLTF.

This clone has just one count. V and J are TRBV15 and TRBJ1-2; possibly TRBD1 for D (5 bases). CDR3 length equals 14 residues. The V gene lost 1 base and the J gene lost 1 base, with 7 bases spanning the gap. Germline V gene sequence: CDR1 LNHNV, CDR2 YYDKDF (reference sequence). CDR3 nucleotide sequence: TGTGCCACCAGCAGAGCGGGGGGTAACTATGGCTACACCTTC. Its protein is CATSRAGGNYGYTF.

This chain joins TRBV19 and TRBJ1-1; 7 bases line up with TRBD1. The germline gives CDR1 LNHDA, CDR2 SQIVND (reference sequence). After removal of 7 bases from V and 2 bases from J, the junction contained 4 bases not matched to a gene. The CDR3 loop spans 13 amino acids. The CDR3 DNA reads as TGTGCCAGTAAAAGACAGGGTAACACTGAAGCTTTCTTT. Translated: CASKRQGNTEAFF.

The chain carries TRBV28 and TRBJ1-4; the match to TRBD1 covers 9 bases. Germline lookup yields CDR1 MDHEN and CDR2 SYDVKM. There are 15 residues in the CDR3. Unmatched junction bases numbered 8, after V lost 6 bases and J lost 6 bases. CDR3 in DNA: TGTGCCAGCAGCTATACAGGGGGCGGGGATGAAAAACTGTTTTTT. It codes for CASSYTGGGDEKLFF. Full variable domain (missing parts from reference TRBV28 and TRBJ1-4): DVKVTQSSRYLVKRTGEKVFLECVQDMDHENMFWYRQDPGLGLRLIYFSYDVKMKEKGDIPEGYSVSREKKERFSLILESASTNQTSMYLCASSYTGGGDEKLFFGSGTQLSVL.